The T cell receptor beta chain under discussion was sequenced for a study of blood T cell repertoires in COVID-19. Background on the study: Collection of acute and convalescent COVID-19 samples took place in the United States, Italy and Spain. From T cells, B-cell-depleted T cells, or PBMCs came the material, which was cDNA or gDNA.

Methods used by the authors: Researchers report that nucleated cell counts were estimated from reference gene primer amplification. Profiling relied on immunoSEQ multiplex PCR, and the TCRdb table lists in-frame clones only, not all of them. V and J calls and clone size are given by that table; D and trimming were obtained from the DNA. Among around 300,000 clones listed, under 90% were seen once. CDR3 length: 16 amino acids. The germline V and J ends were trimmed by 2 bases and 9 bases, with 17 bases remaining between them. The germline V gene has CDR1 SNHLY and CDR2 FYNNEI. This receptor was taken from a man aged 45 to 65 with acute or convalescent COVID-19. Sequencing was carried out using peripheral blood. The V call is TRBV2, the J call TRBJ1-6; D possibly corresponds to TRBD1 (5 bases). In DNA form, the CDR3 reads TGTGCCAGCAGTGAACTACAGGTTTCGATGGGTTCACCCCTCCACTTT. Translating gives CASSELQVSMGSPLHF.